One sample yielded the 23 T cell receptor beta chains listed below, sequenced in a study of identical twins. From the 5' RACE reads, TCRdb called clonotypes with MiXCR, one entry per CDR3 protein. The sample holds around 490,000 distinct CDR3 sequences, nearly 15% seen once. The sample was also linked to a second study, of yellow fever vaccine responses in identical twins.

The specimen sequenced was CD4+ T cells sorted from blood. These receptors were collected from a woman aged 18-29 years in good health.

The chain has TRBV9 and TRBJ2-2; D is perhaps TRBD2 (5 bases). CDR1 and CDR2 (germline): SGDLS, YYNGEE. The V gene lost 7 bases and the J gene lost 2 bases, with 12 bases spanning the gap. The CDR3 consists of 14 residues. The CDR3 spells CASGGQVNTGELFF. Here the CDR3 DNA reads TGTGCCAGCGGAGGCCAGGTTAACACCGGGGAGCTGTTTTTT. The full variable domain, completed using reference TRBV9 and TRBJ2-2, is DSGVTQTPKHLITATGQRVTLRCSPRSGDLSVYWYQQSLDQGLQFLIQYYNGEERAKGNILERFSAQQFPDLHSELNLSSLELGDSALYFCASGGQVNTGELFFGEGSRLTVL.

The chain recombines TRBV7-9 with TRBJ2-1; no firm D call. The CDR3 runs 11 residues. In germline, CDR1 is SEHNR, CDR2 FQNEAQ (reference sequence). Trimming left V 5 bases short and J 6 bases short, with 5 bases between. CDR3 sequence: CASSVRNEQFF. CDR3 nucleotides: TGTGCCAGCAGCGTTCGCAATGAGCAGTTCTTC.

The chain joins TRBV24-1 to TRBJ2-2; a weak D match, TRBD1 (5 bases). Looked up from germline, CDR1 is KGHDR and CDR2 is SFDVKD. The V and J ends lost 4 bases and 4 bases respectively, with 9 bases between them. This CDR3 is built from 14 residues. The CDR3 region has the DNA TGTGCCACCAGTGACAGAAGGGGCACCGGGGAGCTGTTTTTT. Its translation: CATSDRRGTGELFF.

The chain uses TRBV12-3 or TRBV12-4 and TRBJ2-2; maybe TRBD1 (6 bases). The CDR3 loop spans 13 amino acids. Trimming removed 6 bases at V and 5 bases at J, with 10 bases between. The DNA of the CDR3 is TGTGCCAGCAGGCCCGGACAGACCGGGGAGCTGTTTTTT. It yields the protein CASRPGQTGELFF.

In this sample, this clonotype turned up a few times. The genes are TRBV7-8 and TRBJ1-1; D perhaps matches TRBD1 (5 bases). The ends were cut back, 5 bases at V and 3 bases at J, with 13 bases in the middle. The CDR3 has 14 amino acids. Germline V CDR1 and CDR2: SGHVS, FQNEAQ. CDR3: CASSSTGDYTEAFF. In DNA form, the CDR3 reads TGTGCCAGCAGCAGTACAGGAGATTACACTGAAGCTTTCTTT.

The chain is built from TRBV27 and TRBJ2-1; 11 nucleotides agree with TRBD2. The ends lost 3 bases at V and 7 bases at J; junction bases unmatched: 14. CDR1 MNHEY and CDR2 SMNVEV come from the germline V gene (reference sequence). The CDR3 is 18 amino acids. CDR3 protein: CASSFPSGGPPGENEQFF. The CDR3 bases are TGTGCCAGCAGTTTTCCTAGCGGGGGGCCCCCCGGAGAGAATGAGCAGTTCTTC.

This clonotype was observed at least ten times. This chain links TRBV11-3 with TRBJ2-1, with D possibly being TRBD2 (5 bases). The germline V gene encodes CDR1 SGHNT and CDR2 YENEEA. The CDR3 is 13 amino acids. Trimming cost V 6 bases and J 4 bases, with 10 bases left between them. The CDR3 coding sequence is TGTGCCAGCAGTTTGGGAGTATACAATGAGCAGTTCTTC. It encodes CASSLGVYNEQFF.

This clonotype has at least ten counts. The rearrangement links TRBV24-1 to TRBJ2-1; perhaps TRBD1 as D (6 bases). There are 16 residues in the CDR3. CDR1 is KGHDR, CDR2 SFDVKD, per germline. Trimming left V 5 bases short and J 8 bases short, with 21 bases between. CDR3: CATSAVGAGEGHEQFF. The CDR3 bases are TGTGCCACCAGTGCAGTGGGGGCGGGCGAAGGTCATGAGCAGTTCTTC.

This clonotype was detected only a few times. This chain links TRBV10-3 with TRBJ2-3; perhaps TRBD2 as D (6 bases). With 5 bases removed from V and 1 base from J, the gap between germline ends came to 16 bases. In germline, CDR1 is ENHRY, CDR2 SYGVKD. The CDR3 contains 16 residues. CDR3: CAISTRLVIGTDTQYF. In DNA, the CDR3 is TGTGCCATCAGTACGAGACTAGTAATAGGCACAGATACGCAGTATTTT.

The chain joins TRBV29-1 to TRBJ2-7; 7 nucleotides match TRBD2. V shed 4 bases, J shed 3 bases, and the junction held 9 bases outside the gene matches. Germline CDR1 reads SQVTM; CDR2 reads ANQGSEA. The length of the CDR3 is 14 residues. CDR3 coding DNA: TGCAGCGTTGTATATAGCGGGCGCGACTACGAGCAGTACTTC. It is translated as CSVVYSGRDYEQYF.

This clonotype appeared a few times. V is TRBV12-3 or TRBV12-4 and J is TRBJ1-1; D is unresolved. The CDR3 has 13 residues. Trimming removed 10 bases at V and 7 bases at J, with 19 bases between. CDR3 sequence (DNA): TGTGCCACCCTCCCGAGGTTCGGCTATGAAGCTTTCTTT. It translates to CATLPRFGYEAFF.

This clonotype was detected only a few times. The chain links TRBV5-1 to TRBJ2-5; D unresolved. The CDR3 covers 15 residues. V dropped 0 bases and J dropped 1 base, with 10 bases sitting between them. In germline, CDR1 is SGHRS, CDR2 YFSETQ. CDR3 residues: CASSLGLGAQETQYF. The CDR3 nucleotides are TGCGCCAGCAGCTTGGGGCTGGGTGCCCAAGAGACCCAGTACTTC.

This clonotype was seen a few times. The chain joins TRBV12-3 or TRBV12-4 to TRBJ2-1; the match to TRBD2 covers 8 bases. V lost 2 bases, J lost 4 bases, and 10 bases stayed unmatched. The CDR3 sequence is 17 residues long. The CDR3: CASSLRGAGGTYNEQFF. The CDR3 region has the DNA TGTGCCAGCAGTTTAAGGGGCGCGGGAGGCACTTACAATGAGCAGTTCTTC.

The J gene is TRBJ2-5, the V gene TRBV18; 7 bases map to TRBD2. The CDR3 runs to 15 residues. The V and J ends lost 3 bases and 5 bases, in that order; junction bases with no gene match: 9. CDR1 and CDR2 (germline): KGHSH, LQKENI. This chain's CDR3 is CASSPILAMDETQYF. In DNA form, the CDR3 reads TGTGCCAGCTCACCCATACTAGCGATGGATGAGACCCAGTACTTC.

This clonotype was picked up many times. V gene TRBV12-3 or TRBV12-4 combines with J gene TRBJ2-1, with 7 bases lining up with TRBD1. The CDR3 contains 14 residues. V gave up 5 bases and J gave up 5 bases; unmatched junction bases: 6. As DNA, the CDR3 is TGTGCCAGCAGTAACAGGGGAGTCCACAATGAGCAGTTCTTC. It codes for CASSNRGVHNEQFF.

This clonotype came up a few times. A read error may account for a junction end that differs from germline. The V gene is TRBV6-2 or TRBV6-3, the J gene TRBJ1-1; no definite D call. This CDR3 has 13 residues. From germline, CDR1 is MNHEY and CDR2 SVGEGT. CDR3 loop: CASRSGRGTEALF. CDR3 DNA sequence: TGTGCCAGCAGATCCGGGAGAGGCACTGAAGCTCTCTTT.

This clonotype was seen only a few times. CDR3 sequence reads: CASSLPVARDRAKETQYF. The CDR3 DNA reads TGCGCCAGCAGCTTGCCCGTGGCCCGGGACAGGGCGAAAGAGACCCAGTACTTC. V gene TRBV5-1 combines with J gene TRBJ2-5; 9 bases are a match to TRBD1. Trimming at V came to 1 base and at J to 3 bases, leaving 13 bases not matched to a gene. CDR3 size: 18 residues. Germline CDR1 reads SGHRS; CDR2 reads YFSETQ.

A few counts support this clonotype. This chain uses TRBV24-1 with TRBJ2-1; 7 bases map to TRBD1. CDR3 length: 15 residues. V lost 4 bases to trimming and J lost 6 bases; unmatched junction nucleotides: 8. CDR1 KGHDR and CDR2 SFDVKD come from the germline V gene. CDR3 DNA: TGTGCCACCAGTGAGCCGACAGGGCTTGGCAATGAGCAGTTCTTC. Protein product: CATSEPTGLGNEQFF.

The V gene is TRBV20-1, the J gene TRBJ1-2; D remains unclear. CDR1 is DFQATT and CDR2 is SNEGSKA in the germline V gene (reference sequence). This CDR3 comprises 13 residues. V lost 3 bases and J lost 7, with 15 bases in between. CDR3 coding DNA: TGCAGTGCTAGGAGGGAGGAGAGGAGTGGCTACACCTTC. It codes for CSARREERSGYTF.

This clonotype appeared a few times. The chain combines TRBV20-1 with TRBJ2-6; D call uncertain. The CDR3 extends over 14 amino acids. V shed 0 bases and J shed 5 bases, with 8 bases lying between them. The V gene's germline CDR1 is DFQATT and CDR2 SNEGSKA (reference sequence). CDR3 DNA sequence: TGCAGTGCTAGAGATCCTGGGAGGGCCAACGTCCTGACTTTC. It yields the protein CSARDPGRANVLTF.

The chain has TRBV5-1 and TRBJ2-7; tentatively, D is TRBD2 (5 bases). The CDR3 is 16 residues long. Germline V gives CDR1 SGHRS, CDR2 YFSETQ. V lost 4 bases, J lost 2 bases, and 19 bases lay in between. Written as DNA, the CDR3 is TGCGCCAGCAGCCCCTTTACCGCTTTCGGGACCTACGAGCAGTACTTC. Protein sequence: CASSPFTAFGTYEQYF.

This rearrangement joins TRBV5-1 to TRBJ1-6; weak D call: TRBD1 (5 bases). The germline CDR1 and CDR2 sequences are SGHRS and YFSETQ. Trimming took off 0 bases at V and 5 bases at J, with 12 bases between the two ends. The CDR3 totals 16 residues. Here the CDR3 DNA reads TGCGCCAGCAGCTTGGACCTGACAGTTAATAATTCACCCCTCCACTTT. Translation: CASSLDLTVNNSPLHF.

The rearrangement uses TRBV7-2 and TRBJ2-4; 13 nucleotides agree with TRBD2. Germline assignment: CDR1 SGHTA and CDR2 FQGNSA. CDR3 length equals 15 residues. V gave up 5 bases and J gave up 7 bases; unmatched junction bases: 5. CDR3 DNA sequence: TGTGCCAGCAGCCCCCTGACTAGCGGGAGGAACATTCAGTACTTC. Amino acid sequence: CASSPLTSGRNIQYF.